The clone carrying this TCR beta chain occurred many times. This CDR3 is built from 15 residues. V shed 3 bases and J 2 bases; nucleotides not matched to a gene: 4. The V gene's germline CDR1 is SEHNR and CDR2 FQNEAQ (reference sequence). This entry comes from a study of tumor-infiltrating lymphocytes in primary liver carcinoma. TCR beta cDNA was made from 500 ng total RNA with a constant-region primer. It was through three nested multiplex PCR rounds of slightly modified ARM-PCR that TCR beta libraries arose. TRBV1-TRBV30 forward primers and a C-beta reverse primer were used in the first two PCR rounds, which each ran for about 9 cycles. A single record per CDR3 protein comes from TCRdb applying MiXCR to the multiplex PCR reads. The repertoire includes about 84,000 distinct CDR3 sequences, 72% of them detected once, and approximately 19% sits in the top ten. Unsorted bulk tissue, about 19-32 mg of it, served as the source for co-extraction of RNA and DNA.

This receptor was identified in a man in his forties with primary liver carcinoma and hepatitis B virus infection. The chain carries TRBV7-9 and TRBJ2-3; TRBD2 matches at 8 bases. The sequenced material came from liver tumor tissue from sampling region 1. Subset defined: tumor region T1, superior pole. CDR3 in DNA: TGTGCCAGCAGCTTGGGACTAGACTACACAGATACGCAGTATTTT. It is translated as CASSLGLDYTDTQYF.